This passage covers 21 T cell receptor beta chains from one sample sequenced in a study of cytomegalovirus exposure and HLA in healthy donors. The protocol was immunoSEQ multiplex PCR, while the TCRdb copy is restricted to in-frame clones and leaves out a portion. The sample contains approximately 80,000 clones, 93% of which appear only once. The source material was PBMCs. The receptor source for this set is a woman aged 25 to 39 in good health and CMV-seronegative.

V is TRBV7-8 and J is TRBJ2-5, with 7 positions matching TRBD1. This CDR3 comprises 16 residues. V shed 4 bases, J shed 2 bases, and the junction held 10 bases outside the gene matches. The germline V gene has CDR1 SGHVS and CDR2 FQNEAQ. CDR3 bases: TGTGCCAGCAGCTCCCGACAGGGAGAGAATCAAGAGACCCAGTACTTC. Its protein is CASSSRQGENQETQYF.

J is TRBJ2-1 and V is TRBV7-2, with D perhaps TRBD2 (7 bases). From germline, CDR1 is SGHTA and CDR2 FQGNSA. There are 12 residues in the CDR3. Trimming took 6 bases from V and 13 from J, leaving 16 bases between them. The CDR3 DNA reads TGTGCCAGCAGTCCCGGTCGGGGGGCCCAGTTCTTC. Translated, it gives CASSPGRGAQFF.

V and J are TRBV30 and TRBJ1-1; a weak D match, TRBD1 (6 bases). Trimming took 5 bases from V and 5 from J, leaving 21 bases between them. CDR1 and CDR2 from the germline V gene are GTSNPN and SVGIG (reference sequence). The CDR3 runs to 15 residues. CDR3: CAWAKDRTQRTEAFF. The CDR3 DNA reads as TGTGCCTGGGCAAAGGACAGAACTCAAAGAACTGAAGCTTTCTTT. The full variable domain, in which reference TRBV30 and TRBJ1-1 provide the parts outside the CDR3, is SQTIHQWPATLVQPVGSPLSLECTVEGTSNPNLYWYRQAAGRGLQLLFYSVGIGQISSEVPQNLSASRPQDRQFILSSKKLLLSDSGFYLCAWAKDRTQRTEAFFGQGTRLTVV.

The rearrangement uses TRBV7-2 and TRBJ1-6, with D uncertain. The CDR3 is 17 amino acids. Germline V gene data show CDR1 as SGHTA and CDR2 as FQGNSA. V shed 1 base and J shed 16 bases, with 26 bases lying between them. CDR3 DNA sequence: TGTGCCAGCAGCTTAGAAAGCGGAATTGCAAGACCCACAACTCTCCACTTT. Its translation is CASSLESGIARPTTLHF.

The J gene is TRBJ2-7, the V gene TRBV27; a possible D gene is TRBD1 (5 bases). Trimming took off 6 bases at V and 5 bases at J, with 14 bases between the two ends. This CDR3 is 13 amino acids long. Germline loops: CDR1 MNHEY, CDR2 SMNVEV (reference sequence). CDR3 sequence: CASRFMSGNEQYF. In DNA form, the CDR3 reads TGTGCCAGCAGATTTATGTCAGGGAACGAGCAGTACTTC.

The V call is TRBV6-4, the J call TRBJ1-2, with unresolved D. Germline V gene data show CDR1 as MRHNA and CDR2 as SNTAGT. Trimming removed 0 bases from V and 10 bases from J, with 15 bases in between. CDR3 size: 14 residues. This CDR3 is CASSDSAYLRDYTF. The CDR3 bases are TGTGCCAGCAGTGACTCCGCGTATTTGCGGGACTACACCTTC.

The V and J genes are TRBV7-9 and TRBJ1-3; maybe TRBD1 (5 bases). Trimming removed 0 bases at V and 0 bases at J, with 6 bases between. The CDR3 is made up of 15 amino acids. Germline values: CDR1 SEHNR, CDR2 FQNEAQ (reference sequence). CDR3 protein: CASSLAGGSGNTIYF. In nucleotides, the CDR3 is TGTGCCAGCAGCTTAGCCGGGGGCTCTGGAAACACCATATATTTT.

The chain combines TRBV5-6 with TRBJ2-4, with 8 positions matching TRBD2. With 1 base clipped from V and 7 bases from J, the junction kept 10 bases outside the gene matches. The CDR3 is 16 amino acids. Germline V lookup: CDR1 SGHDT, CDR2 YYEEEE. Here the CDR3 reads CASSLYASGWGNIQYF. The CDR3 DNA is TGTGCCAGCAGCTTGTACGCTAGCGGGTGGGGGAACATTCAGTACTTC.

J is TRBJ1-3 and V is TRBV10-3; D ambiguous. V shed 10 bases and J shed 0 bases, with 10 bases lying between them. The CDR3 covers 13 residues. The germline gives CDR1 ENHRY, CDR2 SYGVKD. The CDR3 DNA reads as TGTGCCACCCTGGACTTCTCTGGAAACACCATATATTTT. It encodes CATLDFSGNTIYF.

This clone was seen a handful of times. This rearrangement joins TRBV19 to TRBJ1-5; TRBD1 matches 7 bases. V shed 4 bases and J 0 bases; nucleotides not matched to a gene: 9. CDR1 is LNHDA and CDR2 is SQIVND in the germline V gene (reference sequence). This CDR3 is built from 17 residues. CDR3: CASSRGTAEYSNQPQHF. CDR3 bases: TGTGCCAGTAGTAGGGGGACAGCCGAGTATAGCAATCAGCCCCAGCATTTT.

V usage is TRBV5-6 and J usage is TRBJ2-1; D call uncertain. The CDR3 spans 15 residues. V lost 2 bases and J lost 8, with 17 bases in between. The V gene's germline CDR1 is SGHDT and CDR2 YYEEEE. The CDR3 sequence is CASSLDGREDYEQFF. The CDR3 DNA sequence: TGTGCCAGCAGCTTAGACGGCAGAGAGGATTATGAGCAGTTCTTC.

This chain joins TRBV7-2 and TRBJ2-1; 7 bases line up with TRBD2. The V gene's germline CDR1 is SGHTA and CDR2 FQGNSA. This CDR3 comprises 16 residues. With V trimmed by 0 bases and J by 6 bases, 8 bases remained unmatched. CDR3 residues: CASSLARGRGINEQFF. In nucleotides, the CDR3 is TGTGCCAGCAGCTTAGCGAGAGGGCGGGGGATCAATGAGCAGTTCTTC.

This chain connects TRBV5-5 to TRBJ1-2; 12 bases are shared with TRBD1. Germline loops: CDR1 SGHKS, CDR2 YYEKEE (reference sequence). CDR3 length: 16 amino acids. J was trimmed by 6 bases and V by 3 bases; bases with no gene match: 9. CDR3 sequence: CASSWTPGQGADGYTF. CDR3 DNA sequence: TGTGCCAGCAGCTGGACTCCGGGACAGGGGGCCGATGGCTACACCTTC.

This clone was seen just once. The J gene is TRBJ1-1, the V gene TRBV5-1, with D tentatively TRBD1 (6 bases). V gave up 4 bases and J gave up 1 base, with 8 bases separating them. CDR3 size: 13 residues. Germline V gives CDR1 SGHRS, CDR2 YFSETQ. The CDR3 sequence is CASSTTGNTEAFF. CDR3 DNA: TGCGCCAGCAGCACGACAGGGAACACTGAAGCTTTCTTT. Full variable domain (rest looked up from reference TRBV5-1 and TRBJ1-1): KAGVTQTPRYLIKTRGQQVTLSCSPISGHRSVSWYQQTPGQGLQFLFEYFSETQRNKGNFPGRFSGRQFSNSRSEMNVSTLELGDSALYLCASSTTGNTEAFFGQGTRLTVV.

The chain has TRBV18 and TRBJ1-2; no clear D. CDR1 is KGHSH and CDR2 is LQKENI in the germline V gene. This CDR3 contains 14 residues. Trimming pared 6 bases from V and 5 bases from J, leaving 16 bases between. The CDR3 region has the DNA TGTGCCAGCTCCCTCGGGGTCCTGGGATATGGCTACACCTTC. Translating gives CASSLGVLGYGYTF.

V is TRBV19 and J is TRBJ1-2; the D gene is possibly TRBD1 (6 bases). The CDR3 contains 16 residues. The germline V gene encodes CDR1 LNHDA and CDR2 SQIVND (reference sequence). Trimming took 3 bases from V and 2 from J, leaving 16 bases between them. The CDR3 nucleotides are TGTGCCAGTAGTATGGGGACACGATTAACGAACTATGGCTACACCTTC. Protein: CASSMGTRLTNYGYTF.

The count of this clone is one. The V gene is TRBV7-2, the J gene TRBJ2-7; possibly TRBD2 for D (5 bases). Per germline, CDR1 SGHTA and CDR2 FQGNSA. The CDR3 has 13 residues. Trimming stripped 3 bases from V and 3 bases from J, with 9 bases between. The CDR3 coding sequence is TGTGCCAGCAGCTTGGACGCGGGCTACGAGCAGTACTTC. The encoded protein is CASSLDAGYEQYF.

V is TRBV28 and J is TRBJ1-3, with a possible D match to TRBD1 (6 bases). With 2 bases removed from V and 0 bases from J, the gap between germline ends came to 14 bases. This CDR3 spans 17 amino acids. CDR1 and CDR2 from the germline V gene are MDHEN and SYDVKM. DNA for the CDR3: TGTGCCAGCAGTTTAGGGGGGGCCGTTATCTCTGGAAACACCATATATTTT. This codes for CASSLGGAVISGNTIYF.

The chain links TRBV28 to TRBJ1-5, with no clear D. V was trimmed by 2 bases and J by 1 base, leaving 9 bases between them. The CDR3 runs 15 residues. Germline CDR1 and CDR2: MDHEN and SYDVKM. CDR3 amino acids: CASSLGQTSNQPQHF. CDR3 nucleotide sequence: TGTGCCAGCAGTTTAGGGCAGACAAGCAATCAGCCCCAGCATTTT.

This clone has a handful of counts. This sequence joins TRBV5-4 and TRBJ1-2; TRBD1 might be the D (5 bases). The germline gives CDR1 SGHNT, CDR2 YYREEE (reference sequence). The CDR3 is 13 residues long. Trimming pared 4 bases from V and 5 bases from J, leaving 12 bases between. The CDR3 sequence: CASSLRQRYGYTF. The CDR3 coding sequence is TGTGCCAGCAGCCTCCGACAGAGATATGGCTACACCTTC.

The chain uses TRBV5-1 and TRBJ2-7, with 7 positions matching TRBD1. CDR3 size: 13 residues. The germline gives CDR1 SGHRS, CDR2 YFSETQ. The V gene end was trimmed by 4 bases and the J gene end by 2 bases; junction bases not matched to a gene: 3. This CDR3 is CASSQGQTYEQYF. For the CDR3, the DNA is TGCGCCAGCAGCCAGGGACAGACCTACGAGCAGTACTTC.